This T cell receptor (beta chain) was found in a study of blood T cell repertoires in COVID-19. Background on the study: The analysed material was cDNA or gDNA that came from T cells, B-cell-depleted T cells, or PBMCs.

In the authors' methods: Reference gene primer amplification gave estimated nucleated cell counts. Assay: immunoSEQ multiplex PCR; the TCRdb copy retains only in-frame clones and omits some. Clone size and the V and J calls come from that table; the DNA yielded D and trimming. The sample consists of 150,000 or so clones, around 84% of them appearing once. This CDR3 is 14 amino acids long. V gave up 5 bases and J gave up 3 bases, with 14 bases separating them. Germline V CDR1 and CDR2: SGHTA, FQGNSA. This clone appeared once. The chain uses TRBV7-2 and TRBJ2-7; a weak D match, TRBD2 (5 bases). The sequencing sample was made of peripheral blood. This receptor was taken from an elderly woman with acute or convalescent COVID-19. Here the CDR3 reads CASSPRAGVYEQYF. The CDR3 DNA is TGTGCCAGCAGCCCTAGAGCCGGGGTCTACGAGCAGTACTTC.